The 29 T cell receptor beta chains reported below all come from one sample, sequenced in a study of shared clonotypes between healthy human individuals. CD8 cells regarded as naive lacked CD45RO, were positively chosen for CCR7, and omitted terminally differentiated effector memory CD45RA+ cells. Produced via immunoSEQ multiplex PCR; TCRdb's table is partial and in-frame only. The repertoire holds 2 million to 2.5 million clones, around 96% seen once, with roughly 1% in the top ten. The source material was naive CD8+ T cells sorted from blood. Receptors originate from a man younger than 35 in good health.

The rearrangement joins TRBV6-1 to TRBJ1-2; the D gene is possibly TRBD1 (6 bases). The germline V and J ends were trimmed by 6 bases and 2 bases, with 13 bases remaining between them. The CDR3 runs to 14 residues. From germline, CDR1 is MNHNS and CDR2 SASEGT. The CDR3 sequence: CASRAGEGNYGYTF. The CDR3 DNA follows: TGTGCCAGCAGGGCAGGGGAGGGCAACTATGGCTACACCTTC.

The gene calls are TRBV27 and TRBJ2-7; D may be TRBD1 or TRBD2 (5 bases each). V dropped 6 bases and J dropped 0 bases, with 9 bases sitting between them. The CDR3 is made up of 13 amino acids. Germline lookup yields CDR1 MNHEY and CDR2 SMNVEV (reference sequence). The CDR3 protein is CASRTGTSYEQYF. CDR3 in DNA: TGTGCCAGCAGGACCGGGACCTCCTACGAGCAGTACTTC.

Turning to this clone: Other DNA sequences within the sample encode an identical CDR3. The J gene is TRBJ1-4, the V gene TRBV30, with 9 bases matching TRBD1. V trimming: 3 bases; J trimming: 8 bases; junction bases outside the gene matches: 7. Germline lookup yields CDR1 GTSNPN and CDR2 SVGIG (reference sequence). CDR3 length: 14 amino acids. Here the CDR3 DNA reads TGTGCCTGGAGCGAGGGACAGGGAATCGAAAAACTGTTTTTT. This translates into CAWSEGQGIEKLFF.

The chain is built from TRBV5-1 and TRBJ2-1, with a possible D match to TRBD1 (6 bases). The CDR3 runs to 15 residues. Germline values: CDR1 SGHRS, CDR2 YFSETQ. Trimming removed 0 bases at V and 4 bases at J, with 11 bases between. CDR3 residues: CASSLGQEEYNEQFF. The CDR3 DNA is TGCGCCAGCAGCTTGGGACAGGAAGAGTACAATGAGCAGTTCTTC.

This clone has more than one count but fewer than ten. This chain joins TRBV4-2 and TRBJ1-6; no clear D. Germline-derived CDR1 and CDR2 are LGHNA and YNFKEQ. The V and J ends lost 1 base and 1 base respectively, with 5 bases between them. The CDR3 totals 15 residues. CDR3 in DNA: TGTGCCAGCAGCCAAGGGTTGTCCTATAATTCACCCCTCCACTTT. Translation gives CASSQGLSYNSPLHF.

A word on this clone: Other nucleotide sequences in the sample specify the same CDR3. The rearrangement uses TRBV7-9 and TRBJ2-1, with unresolved D. CDR3 length: 12 residues. Germline V gene data show CDR1 as SEHNR and CDR2 as FQNEAQ (reference sequence). The V end was cut by 9 bases, the J end by 4 bases, with 10 bases between. This CDR3 reads CASLGIYNEQFF. CDR3 DNA sequence: TGTGCCAGTTTAGGAATTTACAATGAGCAGTTCTTC.

The table lists this clone with a count of one. This chain connects TRBV30 to TRBJ1-6; TRBD1 agrees at 7 bases. J gave up 0 bases and V 5 bases, and 4 bases lay outside the gene matches. The CDR3 is 15 residues long. Germline V gene data show CDR1 as GTSNPN and CDR2 as SVGIG (reference sequence). CDR3 residues: CAWGTANSYNSPLHF. The CDR3 nucleotides are TGTGCCTGGGGGACAGCAAACTCCTATAATTCACCCCTCCACTTT. The full variable domain, with the rest looked up from reference TRBV30 and TRBJ1-6, is SQTIHQWPATLVQPVGSPLSLECTVEGTSNPNLYWYRQAAGRGLQLLFYSVGIGQISSEVPQNLSASRPQDRQFILSSKKLLLSDSGFYLCAWGTANSYNSPLHFGNGTRLTVT.

The V and J genes are TRBV18 and TRBJ1-2, with a possible D match to TRBD1 (6 bases). Trimming left V 5 bases short and J 5 bases short, with 21 bases between. The CDR3 spans 16 residues. Germline-derived CDR1 and CDR2 are KGHSH and LQKENI. DNA of the CDR3: TGTGCCAGCTCAACCGTAGAAGTTGGGGGCGTGTATGGCTACACCTTC. The encoded protein is CASSTVEVGGVYGYTF. Full variable domain (missing parts from reference TRBV18 and TRBJ1-2): NAGVMQNPRHLVRRRGQEARLRCSPMKGHSHVYWYRQLPEEGLKFMVYLQKENIIDESGMPKERFSAEFPKEGPSILRIQQVVRGDSAAYFCASSTVEVGGVYGYTFGSGTRLTVV.

This chain links TRBV7-9 with TRBJ1-1; the D gene is possibly TRBD1 (6 bases). In germline, CDR1 is SEHNR, CDR2 FQNEAQ (reference sequence). The CDR3 sequence is 14 residues long. V lost 4 bases, J lost 5 bases, and 14 bases lay in between. The chain's CDR3 is CASSYPSGDTEAFF. The CDR3 nucleotides are TGTGCCAGCAGCTACCCATCAGGGGATACTGAAGCTTTCTTT.

The genes are TRBV5-4 and TRBJ1-1; 8 positions match TRBD1. V shed 3 bases and J 7 bases; nucleotides not matched to a gene: 8. The CDR3 contains 14 residues. Germline CDR1 is SGHNT and CDR2 is YYREEE (reference sequence). The CDR3 DNA sequence: TGTGCCAGCAGCTCACCGGCAACAGGGGGTGAAGCTTTCTTT. It yields the protein CASSSPATGGEAFF.

The chain joins TRBV19 to TRBJ2-7, with TRBD1 matching over 8 bases. This CDR3 has 17 residues. V dropped 0 bases and J dropped 1; count of bases not matched to a gene: 8. Germline assignment: CDR1 LNHDA and CDR2 SQIVND (reference sequence). The CDR3 DNA reads as TGTGCCAGTAGTATAGATCTCCGGACAGGGACATCCTACGAGCAGTACTTC. It encodes CASSIDLRTGTSYEQYF.

The CDR3 DNA is TGTGCCACCCCAGGGACCTACAATGAGCAGTTCTTC. This codes for CATPGTYNEQFF. The chain links TRBV6-1 to TRBJ2-1, with D maybe TRBD1 (5 bases). The germline CDR1 and CDR2 sequences are MNHNS and SASEGT. The CDR3 has 12 residues. The ends were cut back, 10 bases at V and 2 bases at J, with 9 bases in the middle.

The chain joins TRBV6-5 to TRBJ1-1, with 7 bases lining up with TRBD1. Germline V gene lookup returns CDR1 MNHEY and CDR2 SVGAGI. V dropped 6 bases and J dropped 1; count of bases not matched to a gene: 5. The CDR3 has 14 residues. As DNA, the CDR3 is TGTGCCAGCAGGTCGACAGGGAGGAACACTGAAGCTTTCTTT. This gives the protein CASRSTGRNTEAFF.

The chain has TRBV25-1 and TRBJ2-5; TRBD2 agrees at 7 bases. CDR1 and CDR2 from the germline V gene are MGHDK and SYGVNS. With V trimmed by 4 bases and J by 5 bases, 13 bases remained unmatched. The CDR3 runs to 16 residues. CDR3 residues: CASSGRALRELETQYF. CDR3 bases: TGTGCCAGCAGTGGAAGGGCTTTGCGGGAGTTGGAGACCCAGTACTTC.

This chain links TRBV7-9 with TRBJ2-3; D ambiguous. Germline CDR1 reads SEHNR; CDR2 reads FQNEAQ (reference sequence). The CDR3 spans 12 residues. The V and J ends lost 9 bases and 1 base respectively, with 8 bases between them. CDR3 loop: CASMAGTDTQYF. As DNA, the CDR3 is TGTGCCAGTATGGCAGGCACAGATACGCAGTATTTT.

V is TRBV19 and J is TRBJ2-7; 8 nucleotides line up with TRBD2. After removal of 5 bases from V and 2 bases from J, the junction contained 5 bases not matched to a gene. The germline V gene has CDR1 LNHDA and CDR2 SQIVND (reference sequence). The CDR3 extends over 14 amino acids. The CDR3 region is CASSSREGPYEQYF. DNA of the CDR3: TGTGCCAGTAGTTCCCGGGAGGGACCCTACGAGCAGTACTTC.

The J gene is TRBJ2-7, the V gene TRBV7-9, with a weak D call TRBD1 (6 bases). The CDR3 is made up of 12 amino acids. Trimming pared 10 bases from V and 2 bases from J, leaving 12 bases between. Germline V CDR1 and CDR2: SEHNR, FQNEAQ (reference sequence). CDR3 protein: CATDTGTYEQYF. CDR3 nucleotide sequence: TGTGCCACCGACACAGGGACCTACGAGCAGTACTTC. The whole variable domain, filled in from reference TRBV7-9 and TRBJ2-7, reads DTGVSQNPRHKITKRGQNVTFRCDPISEHNRLYWYRQTLGQGPEFLTYFQNEAQLEKSRLLSDRFSAERPKGSFSTLEIQRTEQGDSAMYLCATDTGTYEQYFGPGTRLTVT.

The chain employs TRBV10-2 and TRBJ1-2; 7 positions match TRBD1. The germline V gene encodes CDR1 WSHSY and CDR2 SAAADI. Unmatched junction bases numbered 1, after V lost 5 bases and J lost 4 bases. The CDR3 runs to 12 residues. The CDR3 loop reads CASSQGGYGYTF. The CDR3 DNA reads TGCGCCAGCAGTCAGGGGGGCTATGGCTACACCTTC.

The chain couples TRBV4-1 to TRBJ2-7; perhaps D is TRBD1 or TRBD2 (5 bases each). With 4 bases removed from V and 4 bases from J, the gap between germline ends came to 17 bases. This CDR3 contains 15 residues. Germline CDR1 and CDR2: MGHRA and YSYEKL. In DNA, the CDR3 is TGCGCCAGCAGCCCCCGGGACGCCGGGCCGTACGAGCAGTACTTC. It translates to CASSPRDAGPYEQYF.

CDR3 sequence reads: CAWSVGTGAADEQFF. Written as DNA, the CDR3 is TGTGCCTGGAGTGTCGGGACAGGGGCGGCGGATGAGCAGTTCTTC. The chain combines TRBV30 with TRBJ2-1; 10 positions match TRBD1. Germline assignment: CDR1 GTSNPN and CDR2 SVGIG (reference sequence). The CDR3 loop spans 15 amino acids. After removal of 0 bases from V and 8 bases from J, the junction contained 7 bases not matched to a gene.

The V call is TRBV19, the J call TRBJ2-1, with a weak D call TRBD2 (6 bases). Germline lookup yields CDR1 LNHDA and CDR2 SQIVND (reference sequence). V lost 8 bases, J lost 2 bases, and 16 bases lay in between. CDR3 size: 15 residues. The CDR3 sequence: CASGGNSPAYNEQFF. Here the CDR3 DNA reads TGTGCCAGTGGGGGGAACTCCCCGGCCTACAATGAGCAGTTCTTC.

The chain combines TRBV10-3 with TRBJ1-5, with no clear D. Trimming removed 3 bases at V and 3 bases at J, with 18 bases between. The CDR3 extends over 17 amino acids. The germline V gene has CDR1 ENHRY and CDR2 SYGVKD. CDR3 nucleotides: TGTGCCATCAGTGACCTACTTGGGCCCCTTGACAATCAGCCCCAGCATTTT. Its protein product is CAISDLLGPLDNQPQHF.

On this clone itself: Other DNA sequences of this sample code for an identical CDR3. The J gene is TRBJ2-3, the V gene TRBV9; D is possibly TRBD2 (5 bases). Germline-derived CDR1 and CDR2 are SGDLS and YYNGEE. The germline V and J ends were trimmed by 0 bases and 4 bases, with 12 bases remaining between them. This CDR3 is built from 15 residues. The CDR3 loop reads CASSVGPSGADTQYF. The CDR3, as DNA: TGTGCCAGCAGCGTAGGCCCCTCCGGGGCAGATACGCAGTATTTT.

J is TRBJ2-7 and V is TRBV7-6; D is undetermined. V dropped 1 base and J dropped 0 bases, with 7 bases sitting between them. The CDR3 is 14 amino acids. Germline V CDR1 and CDR2: SGHVS, FNYEAQ. CDR3 in amino acids: CASSLEGNSYEQYF. The CDR3 coding sequence is TGTGCCAGCAGCTTAGAAGGGAACTCCTACGAGCAGTACTTC.

The chain recombines TRBV28 with TRBJ1-2, with TRBD1 identical over 7 bases. Germline V gene lookup returns CDR1 MDHEN and CDR2 SYDVKM. CDR3 length equals 14 residues. V lost 3 bases, J lost 6 bases, and 7 bases stayed unmatched. The CDR3 sequence: CASSFLTDRDGYTF. The CDR3 DNA reads TGTGCCAGCAGTTTCCTGACCGACAGGGATGGCTACACCTTC.

The chain is built from TRBV13 and TRBJ1-1; perhaps TRBD1 as D (6 bases). Trimming cost V 5 bases and J 0 bases, with 16 bases left between them. The germline V gene encodes CDR1 PRHDT and CDR2 FYEKMQ (reference sequence). The CDR3 has 16 amino acids. The CDR3 here is CASSTEGHNMNTEAFF. CDR3 DNA: TGTGCCAGCAGCACGGAGGGACACAACATGAACACTGAAGCTTTCTTT. Combining the CDR3 with reference TRBV13 and TRBJ1-1 gives the whole variable domain AAGVIQSPRHLIKEKRETATLKCYPIPRHDTVYWYQQGPGQDPQFLISFYEKMQSDKGSIPDRFSAQQFSDYHSELNMSSLELGDSALYFCASSTEGHNMNTEAFFGQGTRLTVV.

The rearrangement links TRBV5-1 to TRBJ2-7, with D tentatively TRBD2 (6 bases). The CDR3 consists of 16 residues. Trimming pared 0 bases from V and 5 bases from J, leaving 18 bases between. Germline V gene sequence: CDR1 SGHRS, CDR2 YFSETQ. The CDR3 is CASSLEGDLTFNEQYF. For the CDR3, the DNA is TGCGCCAGCAGCTTGGAAGGGGACTTGACCTTCAACGAGCAGTACTTC.

The chain uses TRBV7-8 and TRBJ2-7; 8 bases line up with TRBD1. The CDR3 has 12 residues. The germline gives CDR1 SGHVS, CDR2 FQNEAQ. Trimming removed 5 bases from V and 6 bases from J; junction bases left unmatched: 3. CDR3 DNA sequence: TGTGCCAGCAGCCCGACAGGGGCCGAGCAGTACTTC. It is translated as CASSPTGAEQYF.

The chain combines TRBV19 with TRBJ2-1; 11 positions agree with TRBD2. Trimming cost V 5 bases and J 5 bases; bases outside gene matches: 14. The CDR3 spans 18 residues. Germline CDR1 LNHDA, CDR2 SQIVND (reference sequence). DNA of the CDR3: TGTGCCAGTAGTCCGAGGTTTGGACTAGCGGGCCCAAACAATGAGCAGTTCTTC. This encodes CASSPRFGLAGPNNEQFF. The complete variable domain, with remaining parts taken from reference TRBV19 and TRBJ2-1, reads DGGITQSPKYLFRKEGQNVTLSCEQNLNHDAMYWYRQDPGQGLRLIYYSQIVNDFQKGDIAEGYSVSREKKESFPLTVTSAQKNPTAFYLCASSPRFGLAGPNNEQFFGPGTRLTVL.